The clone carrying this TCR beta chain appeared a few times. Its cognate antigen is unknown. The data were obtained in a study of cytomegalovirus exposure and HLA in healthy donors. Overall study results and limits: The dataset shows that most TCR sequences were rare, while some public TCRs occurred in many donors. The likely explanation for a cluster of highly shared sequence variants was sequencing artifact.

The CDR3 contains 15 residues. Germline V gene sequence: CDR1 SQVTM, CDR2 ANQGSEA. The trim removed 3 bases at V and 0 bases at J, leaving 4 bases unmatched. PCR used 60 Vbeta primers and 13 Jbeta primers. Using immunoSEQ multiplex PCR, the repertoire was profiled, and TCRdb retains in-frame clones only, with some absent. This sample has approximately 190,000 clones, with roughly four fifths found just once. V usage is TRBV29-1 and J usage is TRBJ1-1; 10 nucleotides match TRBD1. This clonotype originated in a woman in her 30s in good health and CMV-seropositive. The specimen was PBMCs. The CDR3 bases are TGCAGCGTTGAGAGGGGGACAGGGGTGAACACTGAAGCTTTCTTT. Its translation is CSVERGTGVNTEAFF.